This record covers a single T cell receptor (beta chain). This entry belongs to a study of T-cell reconstitution after alpha-beta-depleted transplantation in children. During its preparation, the TCRbeta library received unique molecular identifiers. TCRdb reanalysed the PCR reads using MiXCR and keeps one entry per CDR3 protein. The data show about 420,000 distinct CDR3 sequences, with about 16% seen just once and 25% to 30% held by the top ten. The receptor's source is a boy younger than two who had a stem cell transplant for Wiskott-Aldrich syndrome, so the T cells may come from the graft donor. Sequenced material: PBMCs, mostly from graft donor cells, taken 360 days after TCRalphabeta/CD19-depleted stem cell transplant.

CDR3: CATSGAELNTGELFF. CDR3 nucleotide sequence: TGTGCCACCAGTGGGGCAGAATTGAACACCGGGGAGCTGTTTTTT. The rearrangement uses TRBV24-1 and TRBJ2-2; D is uncertain. This CDR3 comprises 15 residues. The V end was cut by 5 bases, the J end by 1 base, with 10 bases between. Germline V lookup: CDR1 KGHDR, CDR2 SFDVKD.